The 13 T cell receptor beta chains below come from one sample, sequenced in a study of blood T cell repertoires in COVID-19. Sequencing used immunoSEQ multiplex PCR; TCRdb keeps in-frame clones, though not all of them. Of 150,000 to 250,000 clones in the sample, about 93% were seen once. Sequences were obtained from peripheral blood. Receptors originate from a man in his thirties or forties with COVID-19, enrolled during active disease.

V gene TRBV27 combines with J gene TRBJ2-1; D is perhaps TRBD2 (6 bases). Deletions cut 8 bases from V and 14 bases from J, with 7 bases between. Germline lookup yields CDR1 MNHEY and CDR2 SMNVEV (reference sequence). This CDR3 region has 8 residues. CDR3 residues: CASGGKFF. CDR3 nucleotide sequence: TGTGCCAGCGGAGGGAAGTTCTTC.

This clone was counted once. This chain uses TRBV28 with TRBJ2-7; D is uncertain. V dropped 2 bases and J dropped 3 bases, with 8 bases sitting between them. The CDR3 is made up of 13 amino acids. The germline V gene has CDR1 MDHEN and CDR2 SYDVKM. Written as DNA, the CDR3 is TGTGCCAGCAGTTTAGGCGGCATCTACGAGCAGTACTTC. Protein: CASSLGGIYEQYF.

The chain joins TRBV5-1 to TRBJ2-3; 8 nucleotides line up with TRBD1. Germline CDR1 SGHRS, CDR2 YFSETQ. The CDR3 is made up of 16 amino acids. The ends lost 4 bases at V and 3 bases at J; junction bases unmatched: 10. The CDR3 DNA sequence: TGCGCCAGCAGCCATCAGGACAGGGCCGGGACAGATACGCAGTATTTT. Translation: CASSHQDRAGTDTQYF.

The chain carries TRBV30 and TRBJ1-1; D is possibly TRBD1 (6 bases). The V gene's germline CDR1 is GTSNPN and CDR2 SVGIG (reference sequence). V was cut by 2 bases and J by 1 base, with 11 bases left in between. The length of the CDR3 is 14 residues. The CDR3 loop reads CAWSPRTENTEAFF. The CDR3 DNA is TGTGCCTGGAGTCCCCGGACAGAGAACACTGAAGCTTTCTTT.

This sequence joins TRBV5-6 and TRBJ2-2; tentatively, D is TRBD2 (5 bases). CDR3 length equals 16 residues. Per the germline V gene, CDR1 is SGHDT and CDR2 is YYEEEE. The V end lost 0 bases, the J end lost 4 bases, and 13 bases lay between the germline ends. Here the CDR3 reads CASSLVGVGGTGELFF. The CDR3 DNA reads TGTGCCAGCAGCTTGGTGGGAGTAGGAGGCACCGGGGAGCTGTTTTTT.

The V and J genes are TRBV5-4 and TRBJ1-1; D is uncertain. The CDR3 runs to 14 residues. The germline gives CDR1 SGHNT, CDR2 YYREEE (reference sequence). V dropped 4 bases and J dropped 1 base, with 11 bases sitting between them. CDR3 nucleotide sequence: TGTGCCAGCAGCGCCCAGATCAAGAACACTGAAGCTTTCTTT. Amino acid sequence: CASSAQIKNTEAFF.

This chain links TRBV3-1 (or the pseudogene TRBV3-2) with TRBJ2-7, with a weak D call TRBD2 (6 bases). Germline V gives CDR1 LGHDT, CDR2 YNNKEL (reference sequence). V dropped 3 bases and J dropped 6 bases, with 9 bases sitting between them. CDR3 length equals 12 residues. CDR3 sequence: CASSQRGGEQYF. Here the CDR3 DNA reads TGTGCCAGCAGCCAGAGGGGAGGCGAGCAGTACTTC.

The chain combines TRBV6-1 with TRBJ2-1, with 7 bases lining up with TRBD1. V shed 0 bases and J 4 bases; nucleotides not matched to a gene: 12. The V gene's germline CDR1 is MNHNS and CDR2 SASEGT. This CDR3 region has 18 residues. The CDR3 sequence: CASSEAVVGQKLYNEQFF. CDR3 nucleotides: TGTGCCAGCAGTGAAGCAGTAGTGGGACAGAAACTGTACAATGAGCAGTTCTTC.

This clone was recorded only once. The gene calls are TRBV30 and TRBJ1-6; no clear D. Germline CDR1 reads GTSNPN; CDR2 reads SVGIG (reference sequence). The CDR3 is made up of 12 amino acids. V lost 0 bases and J 10 bases, leaving 7 bases between the germline ends. DNA for the CDR3: TGTGCCTGGAGTGTACAGCGGTCACCCCTCCACTTT. Translated, it gives CAWSVQRSPLHF.

This chain joins TRBV18 and TRBJ1-4; D perhaps matches TRBD1 (6 bases). Germline V lookup: CDR1 KGHSH, CDR2 LQKENI. The ends were cut back, 2 bases at V and 0 bases at J, with 13 bases in the middle. This CDR3 region has 17 residues. The CDR3 nucleotides are TGTGCCAGCTCACCAAGGGACACCCGAGCAACTAATGAAAAACTGTTTTTT. Its protein product is CASSPRDTRATNEKLFF.

This chain uses TRBV30 with TRBJ1-5, with D perhaps TRBD1 (6 bases). In germline, CDR1 is GTSNPN, CDR2 SVGIG (reference sequence). Trimming cost V 0 bases and J 7 bases, with 13 bases left between them. This CDR3 has 14 amino acids. The CDR3 DNA follows: TGTGCCTGGAGTGTACGAACAGGGCGCCAGCCCCAGCATTTT. Its protein is CAWSVRTGRQPQHF.

The V gene is TRBV4-2, the J gene TRBJ1-5, with 7 bases that match TRBD1. The germline V gene encodes CDR1 LGHNA and CDR2 YNFKEQ. The length of the CDR3 is 16 residues. V trimming: 3 bases; J trimming: 2 bases; junction bases outside the gene matches: 7. CDR3 in DNA: TGTGCCAGCAGCCATCCCTCAGGGGGAGGCAATCAGCCCCAGCATTTT. Amino acids: CASSHPSGGGNQPQHF.

The chain combines TRBV3-1 (or the pseudogene TRBV3-2) with TRBJ2-3, with D possibly TRBD1 on 6 matching bases. Trimming took 4 bases from V and 1 from J, leaving 9 bases between them. Germline-derived CDR1 and CDR2 are LGHDT and YNNKEL (reference sequence). The length of the CDR3 is 14 residues. The CDR3 here is CASSRRTGTDTQYF. Written as DNA, the CDR3 is TGTGCCAGCAGCCGCCGGACAGGCACAGATACGCAGTATTTT.